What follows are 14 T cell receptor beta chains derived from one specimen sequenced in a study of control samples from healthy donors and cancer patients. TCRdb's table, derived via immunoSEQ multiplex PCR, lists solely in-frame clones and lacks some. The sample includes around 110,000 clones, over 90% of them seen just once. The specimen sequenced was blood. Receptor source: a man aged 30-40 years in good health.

The CDR3 region has the DNA TGTGCCAGCAGTGAGAACGGGCCACCCCCTCAGCCCCAGCATTTT. It is translated as CASSENGPPPQPQHF. The chain couples TRBV2 to TRBJ1-5; D unclear. CDR1 is SNHLY and CDR2 is FYNNEI in the germline V gene. This CDR3 is 15 amino acids long. V gave up 3 bases and J gave up 6 bases, with 15 bases separating them.

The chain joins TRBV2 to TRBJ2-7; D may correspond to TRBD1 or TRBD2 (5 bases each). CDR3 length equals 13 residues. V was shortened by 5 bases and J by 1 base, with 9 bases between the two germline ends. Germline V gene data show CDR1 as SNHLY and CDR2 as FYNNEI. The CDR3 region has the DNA TGTGCCAGCAGTCGGGACCAATCCTACGAGCAGTACTTC. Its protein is CASSRDQSYEQYF.

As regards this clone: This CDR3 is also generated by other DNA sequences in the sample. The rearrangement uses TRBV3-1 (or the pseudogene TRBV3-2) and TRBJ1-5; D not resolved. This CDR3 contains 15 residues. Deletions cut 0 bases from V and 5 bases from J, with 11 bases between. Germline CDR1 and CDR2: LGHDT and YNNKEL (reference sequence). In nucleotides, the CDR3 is TGTGCCAGCAGCCAAGATTGGGCCCCTGATCAGCCCCAGCATTTT. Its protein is CASSQDWAPDQPQHF.

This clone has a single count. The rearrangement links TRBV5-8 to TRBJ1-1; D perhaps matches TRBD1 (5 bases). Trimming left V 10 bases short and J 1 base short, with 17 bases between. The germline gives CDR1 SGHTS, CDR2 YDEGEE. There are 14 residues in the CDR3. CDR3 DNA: TGTGCCGCTCCGGGGGTAATTCGGAACACTGAAGCTTTCTTT. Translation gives CAAPGVIRNTEAFF.

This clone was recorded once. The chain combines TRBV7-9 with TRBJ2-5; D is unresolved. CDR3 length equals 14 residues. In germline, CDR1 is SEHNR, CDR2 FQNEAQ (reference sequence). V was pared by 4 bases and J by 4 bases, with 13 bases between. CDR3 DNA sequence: TGTGCCAGCAGCTCCCGGGCCTCGGCAGAGACCCAGTACTTC. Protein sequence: CASSSRASAETQYF.

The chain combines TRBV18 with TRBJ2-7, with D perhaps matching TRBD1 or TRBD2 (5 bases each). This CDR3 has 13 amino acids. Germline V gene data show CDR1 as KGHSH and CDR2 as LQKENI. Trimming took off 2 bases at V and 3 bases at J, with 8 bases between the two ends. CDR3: CASSPSGLYEQYV. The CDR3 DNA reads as TGTGCCAGCTCACCATCGGGGCTCTACGAGCAGTACGTC.

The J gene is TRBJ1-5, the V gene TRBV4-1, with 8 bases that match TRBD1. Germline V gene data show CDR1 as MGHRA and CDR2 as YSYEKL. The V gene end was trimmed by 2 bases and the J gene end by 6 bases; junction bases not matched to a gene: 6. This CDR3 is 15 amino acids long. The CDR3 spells CASSQLLQGVQPQHF. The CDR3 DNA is TGCGCCAGCAGCCAATTATTACAGGGGGTTCAGCCCCAGCATTTT.

The CDR3 reads CATSDGSIYGYTF. CDR3 nucleotide sequence: TGTGCCACCAGTGATGGGTCAATTTATGGCTACACCTTC. The V gene is TRBV24-1, the J gene TRBJ1-2; D uncertain. CDR3 length: 13 amino acids. The V and J ends lost 3 bases and 5 bases respectively, with 9 bases between them. Germline values: CDR1 KGHDR, CDR2 SFDVKD.

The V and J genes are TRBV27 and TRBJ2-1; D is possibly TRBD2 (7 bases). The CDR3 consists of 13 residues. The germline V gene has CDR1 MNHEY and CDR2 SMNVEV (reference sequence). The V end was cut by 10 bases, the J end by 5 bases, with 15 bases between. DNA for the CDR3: TGTGCCACTAAGGGGGGGCTTGACAATGAGCAGTTCTTC. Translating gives CATKGGLDNEQFF.

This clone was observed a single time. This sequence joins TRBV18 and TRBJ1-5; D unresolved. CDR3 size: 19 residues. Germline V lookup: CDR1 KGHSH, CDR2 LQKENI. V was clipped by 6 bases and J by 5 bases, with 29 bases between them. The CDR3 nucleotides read TGTGCCAGCTCCCTCACAAGGGTTATGCTAAGGCGCGGGGATCAGCCCCAGCATTTT. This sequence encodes CASSLTRVMLRRGDQPQHF.

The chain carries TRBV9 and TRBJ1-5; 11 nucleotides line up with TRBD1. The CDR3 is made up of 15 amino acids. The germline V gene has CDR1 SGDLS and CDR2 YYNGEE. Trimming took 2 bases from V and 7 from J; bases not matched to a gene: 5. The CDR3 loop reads CASSVGQGAEQPQHF. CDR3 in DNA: TGTGCCAGCAGCGTCGGACAGGGGGCTGAGCAGCCCCAGCATTTT.

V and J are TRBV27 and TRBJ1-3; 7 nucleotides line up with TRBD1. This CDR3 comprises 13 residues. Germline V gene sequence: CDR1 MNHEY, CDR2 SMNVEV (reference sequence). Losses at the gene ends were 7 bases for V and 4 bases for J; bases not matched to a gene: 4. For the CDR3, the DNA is TGTGCCAGCAAAGGGACAGCCGGAAACACCATATATTTT. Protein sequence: CASKGTAGNTIYF.

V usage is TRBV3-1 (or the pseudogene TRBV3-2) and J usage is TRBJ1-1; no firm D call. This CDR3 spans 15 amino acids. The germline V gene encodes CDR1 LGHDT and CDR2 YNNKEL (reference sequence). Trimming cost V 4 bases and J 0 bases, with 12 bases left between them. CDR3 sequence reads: CASSPFRSVNTEAFF. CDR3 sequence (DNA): TGTGCCAGCAGCCCTTTTAGGTCAGTGAACACTGAAGCTTTCTTT.

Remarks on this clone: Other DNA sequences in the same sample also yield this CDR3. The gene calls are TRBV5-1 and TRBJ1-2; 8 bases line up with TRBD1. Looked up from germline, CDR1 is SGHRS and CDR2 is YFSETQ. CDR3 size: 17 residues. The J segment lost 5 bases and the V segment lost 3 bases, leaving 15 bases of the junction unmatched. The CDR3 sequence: CASSWGQGAGEGYGYTF. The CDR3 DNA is TGCGCCAGCAGCTGGGGGCAGGGGGCTGGAGAAGGTTATGGCTACACCTTC.